This record covers a single T cell receptor (beta chain). The antigen this receptor binds is unknown. No quality values exist for individual bases; no much larger clone is one base distant. Taken from the germline V gene, the CDR1 and CDR2 loops are SGHAT and FQNNGV. The CDR3 measures 15 amino acids from cysteine to phenylalanine. Left in the record is the CDR3 DNA by itself, 45 bases read in frame from the first base. Between the V and J ends, shortened by 1 base and 0 bases respectively, the junction contains 4 bases. This entry comes from a study of shared clonotypes between healthy human individuals (dated by TCRdb to about 2020). Regarding the research as a whole: The cohort comprised two women and three men aged 18 to 49 years. Per donor, three plates each were used for CD4 naive and CD4 memory, two for CD8 naive, and one for CD8 memory. Blood TCR repertoires of roughly five healthy adults were deeply sequenced to estimate repertoire size and the extent of clonotype sharing between individuals. Different laboratories and diverse techniques were used to prepare libraries and sequence TCR repertoires, to increase sequencing depth and limit assay-specific biases. Leukapheresis yielded between about 0.85 and 10 billion PBMCs per donor. General conclusions and limits of the study: Only blood was sampled, and tissue TCR repertoires likely differ from those in blood. Naive subsets generally had larger estimated clonotype richness than memory subsets did. Around 5.4% of naive CD4, 3.5% of naive CD8, around 2.3% of memory CD4, and over 0.35% of memory CD8 clonotypes were shared across several donors. Incomplete sequencing was indicated by rarefaction of sorted-subset datasets, despite the large sequencing depth. Pairwise subsampling led to the expectation that sequencing depth would affect the degree of clonotype sharing among donors. The genetic and exposure-history diversity represented was limited by the small number of donors. Compared with non-shared clonotypes, clonotypes shared by all four sorted-subset donors had higher generation probabilities.

TCR CDR3 regions were amplified from genomic DNA by multiplex PCR using the deep immunoSEQ assay. For each cell subset, the extracted genomic DNA was distributed evenly across all wells of several immunoSEQ 96-well plates, and each plate served as one replicate. Each replicate PCR for sorted subsets received roughly 200 ng genomic DNA, equal to tens of thousands of T cell genomes. Purified libraries were quantified with a Qubit 3.0 fluorometer, sized on a Bioanalyzer 2100, and re-quantified with the KAPA Library Quantification kit. Every immunoSEQ 96-well plate was sequenced on a dedicated single-read 150-cycle Illumina NextSeq 550 flow cell. In the original analysis: Because the immunoSEQ output held only junctional sequences and lacked quality scores, the filtering could not match the filtering applied to full-length reads. Sequences were annotated with PyIR, a Python wrapper for IgBLAST v1.9, using IMGT germline references to assign V/J genes and CDR3. Any read was removed if the V/J assignment was weak (E-value above 1e-6), the CDR3 was missing, or the read contained stop codons, out-of-frame junctions, or ambiguous translated residues. A V3J clonotype was defined by an identical inferred V gene, J gene, and CDR3 amino acid sequence. Percentage overlap between repertoires was calculated by dividing the number of shared unique clonotypes by the size of the smaller repertoire. Three approaches were used to assess repertoire richness: RTK rarefaction, the Chao1 estimator, and Recon v2.1 estimates of unobserved clonotypes. Generation probabilities were computed with OLGA for all TCRbeta clonotypes obtained by the gDNA method from several donors. Here the immuneACCESS table is served through TCRdb, limited to in-frame sequences with V and J called. Missing clones are a known gap in these copies; in checked studies unresolved V genes cover under half, and the rest lacks a known reason. V and J calls and clone size are those listed in that table; D and trimming were worked out from the DNA. The sample table lists roughly 2 million clones, about 94% of them with a count of one. Around 1.1% of the sample is taken by the ten largest.

CD8 naive samples consisted of CD45RO-negative cells that were positively selected for CCR7, yielding a CD45RA+CCR7+ population without TemRA cells. Donors were healthy HIV-negative adults with no recently reported acute infections or vaccinations. All donors were Caucasian adults living in Nashville, Tennessee, USA. Blood was collected by leukapheresis, and PBMCs were isolated by Ficoll-Histopaque density gradient centrifugation and then cryopreserved in liquid nitrogen vapor phase. Analytical flow cytometry was used to check the purity and quantity of every magnetically sorted T cell population. Genomic DNA was isolated from every sorted fraction and measured by UV absorbance on a Nanodrop 2000c.

What was sequenced was naive CD8+ T cells sorted from blood. The cell subset or site label, as the study defines it: CD45RA+CCR7+. The chain is assembled from TRBV11-2 and TRBJ2-6; too little of a D gene remains to name it. The sequence was obtained from a man between 18 and 35 years old in good health. The nucleotide sequence is given as TGTGCCAGCAGCTTAGCCCCCTCTGGGGCCAACGTCCTGACTTTC. This sequence encodes CASSLAPSGANVLTF. With the rest looked up from the reference TRBV11-2 and TRBJ2-6 genes rather than sequenced, the full variable domain is EAGVAQSPRYKIIEKRQSVAFWCNPISGHATLYWYQQILGQGPKLLIQFQNNGVVDDSQLPKDRFSAERLKGVDSTLKIQPAKLEDSAVYLCASSLAPSGANVLTFGAGSRLTVL.